This T cell receptor (beta chain) is drawn from a study of shared clonotypes between healthy human individuals. Terminally differentiated effector memory CD45RA+ cells were left out of the naive CD8 fraction, which was CD45RO-negative and positively selected for CCR7. There are 12 residues in the CDR3. The germline V gene encodes CDR1 MNHEY and CDR2 SVGAGI. J lost 8 bases, V lost 6 bases, and 6 bases had no gene match. Across several immunoSEQ plates, the genomic DNA of each subset was split evenly. This table comes from immunoSEQ multiplex PCR, and its TCRdb copy is limited to in-frame clones, with some not included. The data show approximately 810,000 clones, about 91% seen once.

This TCR came from a man in his thirties or forties in good health. Sequenced sample: naive CD8+ T cells sorted from blood. The rearrangement uses TRBV6-5 and TRBJ1-2, with 7 nucleotides matching TRBD1. CDR3 bases: TGTGCCAGCAGCTGGACAGGACGGGGCTACACCTTC. Translating gives CASSWTGRGYTF.